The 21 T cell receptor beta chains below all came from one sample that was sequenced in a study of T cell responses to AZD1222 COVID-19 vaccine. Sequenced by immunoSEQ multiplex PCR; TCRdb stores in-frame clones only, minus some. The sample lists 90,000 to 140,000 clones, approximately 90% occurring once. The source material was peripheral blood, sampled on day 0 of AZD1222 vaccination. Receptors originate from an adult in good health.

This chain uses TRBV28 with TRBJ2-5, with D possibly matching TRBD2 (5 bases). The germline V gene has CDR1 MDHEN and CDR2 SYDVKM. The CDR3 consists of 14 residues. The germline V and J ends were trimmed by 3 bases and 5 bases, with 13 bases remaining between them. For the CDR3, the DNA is TGTGCCAGCAGTTTCGTGTCCGGGATGGAGACCCAGTACTTC. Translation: CASSFVSGMETQYF.

CDR3 in DNA: TGTGCCAGCAGCGTTCCGGGACAGAATGAAAAACTGTTTTTT. This sequence encodes CASSVPGQNEKLFF. The chain carries TRBV5-4 and TRBJ1-4, with 7 bases that match TRBD1. Germline assignment: CDR1 SGHNT and CDR2 YYREEE (reference sequence). The CDR3 consists of 14 residues. V was clipped by 4 bases and J by 5 bases; unmatched bases: 5.

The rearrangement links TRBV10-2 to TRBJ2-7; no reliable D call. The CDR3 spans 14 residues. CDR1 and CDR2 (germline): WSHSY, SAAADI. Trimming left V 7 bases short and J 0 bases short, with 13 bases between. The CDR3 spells CASTKDLSSYEQYF. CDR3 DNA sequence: TGCGCCAGCACGAAGGACCTGAGCTCCTACGAGCAGTACTTC.

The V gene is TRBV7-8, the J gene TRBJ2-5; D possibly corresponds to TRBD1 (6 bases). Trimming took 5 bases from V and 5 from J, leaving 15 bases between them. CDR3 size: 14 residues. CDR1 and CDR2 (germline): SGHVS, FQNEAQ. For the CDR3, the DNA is TGTGCCAGCAGCCGGACAGCCCTGGGGGAGACCCAGTACTTC. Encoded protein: CASSRTALGETQYF.

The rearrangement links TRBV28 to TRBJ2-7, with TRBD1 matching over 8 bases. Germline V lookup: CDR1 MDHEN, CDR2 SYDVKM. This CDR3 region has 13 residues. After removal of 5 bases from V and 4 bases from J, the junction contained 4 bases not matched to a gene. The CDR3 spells CASSNGQGYEQYF. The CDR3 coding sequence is TGTGCCAGCAGTAACGGACAGGGTTACGAGCAGTACTTC.

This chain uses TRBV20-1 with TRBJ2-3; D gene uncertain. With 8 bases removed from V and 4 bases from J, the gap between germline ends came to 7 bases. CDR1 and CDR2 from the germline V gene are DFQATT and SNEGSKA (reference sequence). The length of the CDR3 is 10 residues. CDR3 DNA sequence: TGCAGTTTCTCGGCAGATACGCAGTATTTT. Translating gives CSFSADTQYF.

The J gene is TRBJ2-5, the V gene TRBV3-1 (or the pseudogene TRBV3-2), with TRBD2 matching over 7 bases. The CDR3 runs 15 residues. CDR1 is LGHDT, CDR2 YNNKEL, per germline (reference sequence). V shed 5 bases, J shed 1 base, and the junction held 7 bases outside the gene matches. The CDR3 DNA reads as TGTGCCAGCAGCGATTTAGCGGGCGTCCAAGAGACCCAGTACTTC. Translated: CASSDLAGVQETQYF.

CDR3 loop: CASSLAPSDRDIVYGYTF. The CDR3 DNA reads TGTGCCAGCAGCTTAGCGCCCTCGGACAGGGATATTGTGTATGGCTACACCTTC. The rearrangement uses TRBV11-3 and TRBJ1-2, with TRBD1 matching over 8 bases. The CDR3 is 18 residues long. V was pared by 1 base and J by 5 bases, with 15 bases of the junction left unmatched. Germline lookup yields CDR1 SGHNT and CDR2 YENEEA.

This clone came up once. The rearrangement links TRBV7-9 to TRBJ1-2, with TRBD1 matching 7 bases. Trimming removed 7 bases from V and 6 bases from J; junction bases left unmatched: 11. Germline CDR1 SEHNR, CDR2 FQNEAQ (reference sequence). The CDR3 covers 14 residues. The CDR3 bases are TGTGCCAGCAATGTACAGGGGCCTTTTGATGGCTACACCTTC. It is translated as CASNVQGPFDGYTF.

Here the CDR3 reads CASSVQGRTDTQYF. The CDR3 bases are TGTGCCAGCAGTGTTCAGGGGCGCACAGATACGCAGTATTTT. J is TRBJ2-3 and V is TRBV2; TRBD1 might be the D (6 bases). Germline V CDR1 and CDR2: SNHLY, FYNNEI. V gave up 4 bases and J gave up 1 base, with 9 bases separating them. This CDR3 has 14 residues.

CDR3 coding DNA: TGTGCCAGCAGCGATACTGAAGCTTTCTTT. This translates into CASSDTEAFF. The genes are TRBV21-1 and TRBJ1-1. TRBV21-1 represents a pseudogene. The CDR3 is 10 residues long.

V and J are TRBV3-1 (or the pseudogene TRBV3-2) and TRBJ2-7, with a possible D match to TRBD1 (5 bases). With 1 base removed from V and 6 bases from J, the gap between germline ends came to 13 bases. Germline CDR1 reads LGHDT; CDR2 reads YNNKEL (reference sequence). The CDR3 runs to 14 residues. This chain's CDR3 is CASSQGGQGSEQYF. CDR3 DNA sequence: TGTGCCAGCAGCCAAGGGGGCCAGGGCAGCGAGCAGTACTTC.

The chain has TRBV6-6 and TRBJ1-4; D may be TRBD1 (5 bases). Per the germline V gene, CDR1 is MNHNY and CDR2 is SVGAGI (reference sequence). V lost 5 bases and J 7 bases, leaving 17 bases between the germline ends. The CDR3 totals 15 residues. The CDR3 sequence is CASSPDSRKIEKLFF. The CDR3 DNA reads TGTGCCAGCAGTCCCGACAGTAGAAAAATTGAAAAACTGTTTTTT.

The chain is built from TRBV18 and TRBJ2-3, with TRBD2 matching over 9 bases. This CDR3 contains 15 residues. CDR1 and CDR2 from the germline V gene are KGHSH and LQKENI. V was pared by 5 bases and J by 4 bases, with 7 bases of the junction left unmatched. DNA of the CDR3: TGTGCCAGCTCAGTGACTAGCGGAAACTCAGATACGCAGTATTTT. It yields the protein CASSVTSGNSDTQYF.

For the CDR3, the DNA is TGTGCCAGCTCACCCCAGGGGATCGTGACTGAAGCTTTCTTT. Its translation: CASSPQGIVTEAFF. This chain links TRBV18 with TRBJ1-1, with TRBD1 as a possible D gene (6 bases). This CDR3 has 14 residues. Looked up from germline, CDR1 is KGHSH and CDR2 is LQKENI. Trimming cost V 3 bases and J 5 bases, with 13 bases left between them.

CDR3 sequence: CATSIFRGAGRNTEAFF. The CDR3 bases are TGTGCCACCAGCATATTTCGAGGGGCAGGGAGGAACACTGAAGCTTTCTTT. This chain joins TRBV15 and TRBJ1-1; the D gene is possibly TRBD1 (5 bases). Germline CDR1 is LNHNV and CDR2 is YYDKDF (reference sequence). The CDR3 runs to 17 residues. V was cut by 4 bases and J by 1 base, with 19 bases left in between.

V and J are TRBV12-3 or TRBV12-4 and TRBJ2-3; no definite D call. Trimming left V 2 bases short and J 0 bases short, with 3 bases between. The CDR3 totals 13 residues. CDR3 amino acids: CASSLSSTDTQYF. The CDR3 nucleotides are TGTGCCAGCAGTTTAAGCAGCACAGATACGCAGTATTTT.

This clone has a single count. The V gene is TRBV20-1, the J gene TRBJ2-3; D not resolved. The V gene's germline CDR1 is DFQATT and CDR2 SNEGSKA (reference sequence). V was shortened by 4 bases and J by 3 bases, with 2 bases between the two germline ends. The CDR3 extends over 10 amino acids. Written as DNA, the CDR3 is TGCAGTGCTAAAACAGATACGCAGTATTTT. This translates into CSAKTDTQYF.

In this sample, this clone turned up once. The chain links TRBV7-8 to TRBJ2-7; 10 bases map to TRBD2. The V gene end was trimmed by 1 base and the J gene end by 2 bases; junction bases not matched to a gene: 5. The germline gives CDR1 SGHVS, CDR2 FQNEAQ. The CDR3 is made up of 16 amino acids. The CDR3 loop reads CASSLGTSGITYEQYF. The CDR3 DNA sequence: TGTGCCAGCAGCTTAGGGACTAGCGGAATAACCTACGAGCAGTACTTC.

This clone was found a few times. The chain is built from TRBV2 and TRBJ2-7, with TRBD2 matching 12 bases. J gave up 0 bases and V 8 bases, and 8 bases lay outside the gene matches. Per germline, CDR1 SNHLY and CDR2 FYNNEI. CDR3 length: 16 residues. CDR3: CASQGLAGTLSYEQYF. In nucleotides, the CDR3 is TGTGCCAGCCAGGGACTAGCGGGTACCCTCTCCTACGAGCAGTACTTC.

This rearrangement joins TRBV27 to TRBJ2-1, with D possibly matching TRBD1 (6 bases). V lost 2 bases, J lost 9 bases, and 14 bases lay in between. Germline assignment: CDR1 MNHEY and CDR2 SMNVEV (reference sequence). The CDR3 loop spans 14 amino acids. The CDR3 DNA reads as TGTGCCAGCAGTTTAAACAGGGTGGTAGGTGAGCAGTTCTTC. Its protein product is CASSLNRVVGEQFF.